This TCR beta chain stems from a study of blood T cell repertoires in COVID-19. The wider study: Samples came from the United States, Italy and Spain, spanning acute and convalescent COVID-19.

The CDR3 extends over 16 amino acids. The V and J ends lost 2 bases and 4 bases respectively, with 14 bases between them. Germline V lookup: CDR1 MNHEY, CDR2 SMNVEV (reference sequence). In Seattle, patients joined the study during active infection and were tracked longitudinally. Authors' processing steps: It was from reference gene primer amplification that nucleated cell counts were estimated. Clones were read by immunoSEQ multiplex PCR, and TCRdb kept only the in-frame ones, dropping some. The DNA was the basis for D and trimming; V, J and clone size are from that table. The sample lists about 260,000 clones; 75% to 95% were seen once. A few counts support this clone.

This TCR derives from a person aged 18 to 35 with COVID-19, enrolled during active disease. The material sequenced was peripheral blood. The J gene is TRBJ2-2, the V gene TRBV27, with D perhaps matching TRBD2 (6 bases). Here the CDR3 reads CASSLDLASLTGELFF. CDR3 bases: TGTGCCAGCAGTTTAGATCTAGCGTCGCTCACCGGGGAGCTGTTTTTT.